One and the same sample provided the 19 T cell receptor beta chains below, sequenced in a study of early T cells in non-severe SARS-CoV-2 infection. Via MiXCR, TCRdb re-called the 5' RACE reads, giving one row per CDR3 protein. The sample holds tens of thousands of distinct CDR3 sequences; roughly 4.5% are singletons and the top ten take approximately 8%. Sequenced: whole blood. The receptors were gathered from an adult who was a healthcare worker with PCR-confirmed SARS-CoV-2 infection or an uninfected control (not recorded which).

This chain joins TRBV6-6 and TRBJ2-2; D is ambiguous. V was pared by 7 bases and J by 3 bases, with 3 bases between. The CDR3 contains 11 residues. Germline V gives CDR1 MNHNY, CDR2 SVGAGI (reference sequence). DNA of the CDR3: TGTGCCAGCACCTACACCGGGGAGCTGTTTTTT. This encodes CASTYTGELFF.

This clonotype has at least ten counts. This sequence joins TRBV6-1 and TRBJ2-5; 9 nucleotides line up with TRBD2. This CDR3 has 14 residues. J gave up 5 bases and V 7 bases, and 8 bases lay outside the gene matches. The germline gives CDR1 MNHNS, CDR2 SASEGT. For the CDR3, the DNA is TGTGCCAGCAAATTTGGCGGGGGGGCGGAGACCCAGTACTTC. Residues: CASKFGGGAETQYF.

This clonotype was recorded a few times. The rearrangement joins TRBV10-2 to TRBJ1-1; D is unclear. Trimming took off 7 bases at V and 0 bases at J, with 12 bases between the two ends. There are 14 residues in the CDR3. Germline CDR1 WSHSY, CDR2 SAAADI. CDR3: CASTERYMNTEAFF. CDR3 bases: TGCGCCAGCACAGAGAGATACATGAACACTGAAGCTTTCTTT.

The sample holds many counts of this clonotype. This chain connects TRBV12-3 or TRBV12-4 to TRBJ2-2; D unclear. This CDR3 region has 15 residues. The germline V and J ends were trimmed by 7 bases and 7 bases, with 19 bases remaining between them. CDR3: CASIQWTRDSGELFF. The CDR3 DNA follows: TGTGCCAGCATTCAATGGACCCGAGATAGCGGGGAGCTGTTTTTT.

This clonotype was seen many times. This chain links TRBV7-2 with TRBJ1-5; D remains ambiguous. This CDR3 region has 14 residues. Trimming pared 1 base from V and 3 bases from J, leaving 7 bases between. The germline V gene has CDR1 SGHTA and CDR2 FQGNSA. CDR3 sequence (DNA): TGTGCCAGCAGCTTAGGAAAAAACAATCAGCCCCAGCATTTT. Encoded protein: CASSLGKNNQPQHF.

This clonotype was counted ten times or more. The rearrangement joins TRBV20-1 to TRBJ2-3; TRBD2 aligns across 12 bases. J lost 2 bases, V lost 6 bases, and 3 bases had no gene match. Looked up from germline, CDR1 is DFQATT and CDR2 is SNEGSKA (reference sequence). This CDR3 is 14 amino acids long. This CDR3 is CSARLAGATDTQYF. In DNA, the CDR3 is TGCAGTGCGAGACTAGCGGGGGCCACAGATACGCAGTATTTT.

This clonotype has ten or more counts. The V call is TRBV6-5, the J call TRBJ1-6; TRBD1 might be the D (5 bases). V dropped 4 bases and J dropped 6 bases, with 10 bases sitting between them. The CDR3 runs 14 residues. Per germline, CDR1 MNHEY and CDR2 SVGAGI. This CDR3 is CASSWAGLNSPLHF. The CDR3 coding sequence is TGTGCCAGCAGTTGGGCAGGGCTTAATTCACCCCTCCACTTT.

This clonotype was seen many times. The V and J genes are TRBV7-2 and TRBJ2-7; the D gene is possibly TRBD2 (5 bases). Germline V gene data show CDR1 as SGHTA and CDR2 as FQGNSA. Trimming shortened V by 5 bases and J by 1 base, and 12 bases separated the two germline ends. The CDR3 covers 14 residues. For the CDR3, the DNA is TGTGCCAGCAGCCCGAGCGGACGATCCTACGAGCAGTACTTC. This sequence encodes CASSPSGRSYEQYF. Variable domain in full (rest from reference TRBV7-2 and TRBJ2-7): GAGVSQSPSNKVTEKGKDVELRCDPISGHTALYWYRQSLGQGLEFLIYFQGNSAPDKSGLPSDRFSAERTGGSVSTLTIQRTQQEDSAVYLCASSPSGRSYEQYFGPGTRLTVT.

This clonotype ranks as medium-sized (0.01 to 0.1%). CDR3 coding DNA: TGTGCCAGCAGTTACCCCGGACATAATTCACCCCTCCACTTT. Translating gives CASSYPGHNSPLHF. The chain is built from TRBV6-5 and TRBJ1-6; the D is unclear. Per the germline V gene, CDR1 is MNHEY and CDR2 is SVGAGI. The CDR3 runs to 14 residues. V gave up 2 bases and J gave up 5 bases, with 7 bases separating them.

This clonotype came up many times. CDR3 residues: CSAREQGQGNSPLHF. The CDR3 DNA is TGCAGTGCTAGAGAACAAGGACAGGGGAATTCACCCCTCCACTTT. The V call is TRBV20-1, the J call TRBJ1-6, with TRBD1 identical over 9 bases. Trimming took 0 bases from V and 7 from J; bases not matched to a gene: 4. This CDR3 contains 15 residues. Germline lookup yields CDR1 DFQATT and CDR2 SNEGSKA (reference sequence).

Of note for this clonotype: Being one base from a much bigger clone, this may be a read error. It is likely a read error, because the conserved phenylalanine at the end of the CDR3 is missing. The rearrangement links TRBV28 to TRBJ2-4; D gene unclear. The CDR3 runs 13 residues. Germline CDR1 is MDHEN and CDR2 is SYDVKM. Trimming cost V 6 bases and J 0 bases, with 6 bases left between them. The CDR3, as DNA: TGTGCCAGCAGCTTACTAGCCAAAAACATTCAGTACTTA. Protein sequence: CASSLLAKNIQYL.

V and J are TRBV6-1 and TRBJ1-1; 7 nucleotides line up with TRBD1. The germline gives CDR1 MNHNS, CDR2 SASEGT. This CDR3 region has 14 residues. The V gene end was trimmed by 5 bases and the J gene end by 4 bases; junction bases not matched to a gene: 7. The CDR3: CASSSPGGATEAFF. The CDR3 DNA sequence: TGTGCCAGCAGTTCACCAGGGGGTGCCACTGAAGCTTTCTTT.

This clonotype was observed many times. The chain employs TRBV23-1 and TRBJ1-1, with D possibly matching TRBD1 (6 bases). TRBV23-1 is noted as an ORF with a role that remains uncertain. CDR3 length: 14 residues. The V and J ends lost 3 bases and 4 bases respectively, with 12 bases between them. For the CDR3, the DNA is TGCGCCAGCAGTCATATAGACAGGACCACTGAAGCTTTCTTT. Its translation is CASSHIDRTTEAFF.

The chain recombines TRBV7-6 with TRBJ2-3; D not resolved. Trimming removed 3 bases at V and 2 bases at J, with 12 bases between. CDR1 SGHVS and CDR2 FNYEAQ come from the germline V gene. There are 15 residues in the CDR3. CDR3 sequence reads: CASSLTSVNTDTQYF. CDR3 nucleotide sequence: TGTGCCAGCAGCTTGACCAGCGTTAACACAGATACGCAGTATTTT.

There are many counts of this clonotype. The chain employs TRBV7-2 and TRBJ1-6, with D possibly TRBD1 on 5 matching bases. The CDR3 covers 15 residues. Germline V CDR1 and CDR2: SGHTA, FQGNSA. Trimming cost V 1 base and J 7 bases, with 11 bases left between them. CDR3 in DNA: TGTGCCAGCAGCTTAGGGGCAGGGACGAATTCACCCCTCCACTTT. It codes for CASSLGAGTNSPLHF.

The table lists this clonotype with a few counts. V gene TRBV6-2 or TRBV6-3 combines with J gene TRBJ2-2; no reliable D call. V was trimmed by 0 bases and J by 0 bases, leaving 5 bases between them. CDR1 is MNHEY, CDR2 SVGEGT, per germline. CDR3 length: 15 residues. The CDR3 reads CASSYSAPNTGELFF. CDR3 in DNA: TGTGCCAGCAGTTACTCGGCCCCGAACACCGGGGAGCTGTTTTTT.

This clonotype was seen repeatedly, ten times or more. The CDR3 DNA sequence: TGTGCCAGCAGCCAAGAGACGGGAGATACGCAGTATTTT. This encodes CASSQETGDTQYF. The chain recombines TRBV4-2 with TRBJ2-3, with D hard to call. CDR1 and CDR2 from the germline V gene are LGHNA and YNFKEQ. V lost 0 bases and J 5 bases, leaving 6 bases between the germline ends. The CDR3 is made up of 13 amino acids.

The chain uses TRBV7-6 and TRBJ2-1, with D perhaps being TRBD1 or TRBD2 (5 bases each). CDR3 size: 21 residues. CDR1 and CDR2 (germline): SGHVS, FNYEAQ. Deletions cut 1 base from V and 0 bases from J, with 25 bases between. The CDR3 DNA sequence: TGTGCCAGCAGCTTAGATGCATGGGCCTCAGGGAGAGCGAACTCCTACAATGAGCAGTTCTTC. Protein: CASSLDAWASGRANSYNEQFF.

This clonotype was counted ten times or more. This chain uses TRBV5-1 with TRBJ1-1, with D hard to call. Germline V gene sequence: CDR1 SGHRS, CDR2 YFSETQ. The CDR3 totals 14 residues. Trimming shortened V by 3 bases and J by 1 base, and 10 bases separated the two germline ends. This CDR3 reads CASSWMASNTEAFF. CDR3 coding DNA: TGCGCCAGCAGCTGGATGGCTTCGAACACTGAAGCTTTCTTT.